Below are 18 T cell receptor beta chains sequenced from a single sample in a study of blood T cell repertoires in COVID-19. Sequencing was performed with immunoSEQ multiplex PCR; in TCRdb, only in-frame clones are kept and a portion is missing. The data hold approximately 180,000 clones, with about 90% observed a single time. Material for sequencing was peripheral blood. Source of these receptors: a man aged 40-49 years with active or convalescent COVID-19.

This clone was seen only a few times. The chain has TRBV5-6 and TRBJ2-7, with a possible D match to TRBD1 (5 bases). The V and J ends lost 2 bases and 4 bases respectively, with 13 bases between them. This CDR3 has 14 residues. CDR1 is SGHDT and CDR2 is YYEEEE in the germline V gene. In DNA, the CDR3 is TGTGCCAGCAGCTTCATGGACATAAGATACGAGCAGTACTTC. It yields the protein CASSFMDIRYEQYF.

The V and J genes are TRBV2 and TRBJ1-5; possible D gene TRBD1, 6 bases. Trimming removed 11 bases at V and 3 bases at J, with 20 bases between. The CDR3 runs 15 residues. Germline CDR1 and CDR2: SNHLY and FYNNEI. Written as DNA, the CDR3 is TGTGCCTGGAACGACGGACAGTCTTCCAATCAGCCCCAGCATTTT. Protein: CAWNDGQSSNQPQHF.

The chain uses TRBV24-1 and TRBJ1-3, with 9 bases matching TRBD1. CDR1 and CDR2 from the germline V gene are KGHDR and SFDVKD. V shed 4 bases, J shed 2 bases, and the junction held 5 bases outside the gene matches. The CDR3 covers 16 residues. CDR3 sequence reads: CATSDPGQGAGNTIYF. CDR3 in DNA: TGTGCCACCAGTGACCCGGGACAGGGCGCTGGAAACACCATATATTTT.

This sequence joins TRBV15 and TRBJ2-7; D call uncertain. The germline CDR1 and CDR2 sequences are LNHNV and YYDKDF (reference sequence). Between the trimmed V and J ends, which lost 0 bases and 0 bases, there was a span of 12 bases. The CDR3 is made up of 16 amino acids. The CDR3: CATSRDLVKSSYEQYF. The CDR3 DNA reads as TGTGCCACCAGCAGAGATCTAGTTAAGAGCTCCTACGAGCAGTACTTC.

The V call is TRBV6-5, the J call TRBJ1-1; D is unresolved. The CDR3 has 14 residues. CDR1 and CDR2 from the germline V gene are MNHEY and SVGAGI. V lost 6 bases, J lost 1 base, and 12 bases lay in between. This CDR3 reads CASRDGMGNTEAFF. The CDR3 nucleotides read TGTGCCAGCAGAGACGGGATGGGGAACACTGAAGCTTTCTTT.

The chain employs TRBV10-3 and TRBJ1-3; D perhaps matches TRBD1 (6 bases). V was pared by 6 bases and J by 2 bases, with 11 bases between. This CDR3 region has 14 residues. Germline lookup yields CDR1 ENHRY and CDR2 SYGVKD. In DNA form, the CDR3 reads TGTGCCATCAGGGCACAGGGAACTGGAAACACCATATATTTT. Translating gives CAIRAQGTGNTIYF.

Here the CDR3 reads CASSPPGGTRNNEQFF. In DNA form, the CDR3 reads TGTGCCAGCTCACCACCGGGGGGGACACGTAACAATGAGCAGTTCTTC. This chain connects TRBV18 to TRBJ2-1, with D possibly being TRBD2 (7 bases). V was pared by 0 bases and J by 5 bases, with 14 bases between. CDR1 and CDR2 (germline): KGHSH, LQKENI. CDR3 length equals 16 residues.

The chain links TRBV2 to TRBJ2-5; 7 bases align to TRBD1. Germline V lookup: CDR1 SNHLY, CDR2 FYNNEI. This CDR3 has 13 residues. The V gene end was trimmed by 8 bases and the J gene end by 2 bases; junction bases not matched to a gene: 5. This CDR3 reads CASLRDRQETQYF. CDR3 bases: TGTGCCAGCCTCCGGGACAGACAAGAGACCCAGTACTTC. The variable domain in full, with the rest retrieved from reference TRBV2 and TRBJ2-5, is EPEVTQTPSHQVTQMGQEVILRCVPISNHLYFYWYRQILGQKVEFLVSFYNNEISEKSEIFDDQFSVERPDGSNFTLKIRSTKLEDSAMYFCASLRDRQETQYFGPGTRLLVL.

The J gene is TRBJ2-2, the V gene TRBV25-1; 9 bases line up with TRBD2. Germline CDR1 and CDR2: MGHDK and SYGVNS. Trimming at V came to 2 bases and at J to 1 base, leaving 5 bases not matched to a gene. The CDR3 loop spans 17 amino acids. The CDR3 region is CASSETTSGLNTGELFF. The CDR3, as DNA: TGTGCCAGCAGTGAAACGACTAGCGGCTTGAACACCGGGGAGCTGTTTTTT. Supplemented by reference TRBV25-1 and TRBJ2-2, the full variable domain reads EADIYQTPRYLVIGTGKKITLECSQTMGHDKMYWYQQDPGMELHLIHYSYGVNSTEKGDLSSESTVSRIRTEHFPLTLESARPSHTSQYLCASSETTSGLNTGELFFGEGSRLTVL.

The chain has TRBV7-2 and TRBJ2-2; TRBD2 matches 8 bases. Trimming removed 5 bases from V and 1 base from J; junction bases left unmatched: 6. This CDR3 contains 16 residues. Looked up from germline, CDR1 is SGHTA and CDR2 is FQGNSA. The CDR3 sequence: CASSPHLAGNTGELFF. CDR3 coding DNA: TGTGCCAGCAGCCCCCACCTAGCGGGGAACACCGGGGAGCTGTTTTTT.

The chain uses TRBV5-4 and TRBJ2-7, with 8 nucleotides matching TRBD2. Germline V lookup: CDR1 SGHNT, CDR2 YYREEE (reference sequence). The CDR3 has 17 residues. With 0 bases clipped from V and 0 bases from J, the junction kept 8 bases outside the gene matches. This chain's CDR3 is CASSLGRASGLSYEQYF. The CDR3 coding sequence is TGTGCCAGCAGCTTGGGGAGGGCTAGCGGGCTCTCCTACGAGCAGTACTTC.

This chain joins TRBV6-5 and TRBJ1-2; TRBD1 is a possible D gene (6 bases). The CDR3 loop spans 13 amino acids. The germline gives CDR1 MNHEY, CDR2 SVGAGI. V was shortened by 4 bases and J by 8 bases, with 14 bases between the two germline ends. The CDR3 sequence: CASSWNQGQGYTF. CDR3 coding DNA: TGTGCCAGCAGTTGGAACCAGGGGCAGGGCTACACCTTC.

In this sample, this clone turned up a few times. The CDR3 DNA is TGTGCCTGGAGTGTTGGGACAGGGTACACTGAAGCTTTCTTT. Protein: CAWSVGTGYTEAFF. This chain connects TRBV30 to TRBJ1-1, with TRBD1 identical over 9 bases. Germline V gene sequence: CDR1 GTSNPN, CDR2 SVGIG (reference sequence). J was trimmed by 3 bases and V by 0 bases; bases with no gene match: 2. CDR3 size: 14 residues.

The table lists this clone with a count of one. The CDR3 loop is CASSLGTSGATDTQYF. CDR3 DNA: TGTGCCAGCAGCCTTGGGACTAGCGGGGCCACAGATACGCAGTATTTT. The chain has TRBV7-2 and TRBJ2-3, with 13 nucleotides matching TRBD2. V dropped 5 bases and J dropped 2; count of bases not matched to a gene: 4. Germline CDR1 SGHTA, CDR2 FQGNSA. The CDR3 is 16 residues long. Filled out from reference TRBV7-2 and TRBJ2-3, the complete variable domain reads GAGVSQSPSNKVTEKGKDVELRCDPISGHTALYWYRQSLGQGLEFLIYFQGNSAPDKSGLPSDRFSAERTGGSVSTLTIQRTQQEDSAVYLCASSLGTSGATDTQYFGPGTRLTVL.

The rearrangement joins TRBV4-1 to TRBJ1-5, with 12 bases identical to TRBD1. The ends lost 2 bases at V and 1 base at J; junction bases unmatched: 6. The CDR3 is made up of 18 amino acids. CDR1 is MGHRA and CDR2 is YSYEKL in the germline V gene. The CDR3 bases are TGCGCCAGCAGCCAAAAAACCGGGACAGGGGGCAGCAATCAGCCCCAGCATTTT. This gives the protein CASSQKTGTGGSNQPQHF.

The chain couples TRBV11-2 to TRBJ1-6; D uncertain. Between the trimmed V and J ends, which lost 1 base and 5 bases, there was a span of 9 bases. The CDR3 consists of 15 residues. Germline CDR1 is SGHAT and CDR2 is FQNNGV. CDR3 DNA: TGTGCCAGCAGCTTAGGGTCAGCGGATAATTCACCCCTCCACTTT. Protein sequence: CASSLGSADNSPLHF.

J is TRBJ2-1 and V is TRBV5-1; tentatively, D is TRBD2 (6 bases). Trimming removed 0 bases at V and 9 bases at J, with 13 bases between. This CDR3 has 14 residues. The V gene's germline CDR1 is SGHRS and CDR2 YFSETQ. The CDR3 DNA sequence: TGCGCCAGCAGCTTGGCAGGCGGGGTGGGTGAGCAGTTCTTC. Its protein is CASSLAGGVGEQFF.

The rearrangement uses TRBV5-4 and TRBJ2-3, with TRBD2 matching 8 bases. This CDR3 is built from 15 residues. Germline V CDR1 and CDR2: SGHNT, YYREEE (reference sequence). Germline trimming cut 0 bases from V and 2 bases from J; bases unmatched to any gene: 2. CDR3 in DNA: TGTGCCAGCAGCTTGGCGGGGGGGGCCACAGATACGCAGTATTTT. It codes for CASSLAGGATDTQYF.